This T cell receptor beta chain was recorded in a study of shared clonotypes between healthy human individuals. Study details: Three plates were used per donor for CD4 naive, three for CD4 memory, two for CD8 naive and one for CD8 memory.

Germline V gene sequence: CDR1 MDHEN, CDR2 SYDVKM. Trimming left V 5 bases short and J 6 bases short, with 14 bases between. The CDR3 is 13 amino acids. Assay: immunoSEQ multiplex PCR; the TCRdb copy retains only in-frame clones and omits some. The sample includes a few hundred thousand clones, about nine tenths of them seen just once. The clonotype comes from a man between 18 and 35 years old in good health. The sample consisted of memory CD8+ T cells sorted from blood. Subset meaning: CD45RO+ cells pooled with CCR7-negative TemRA cells. The rearrangement joins TRBV28 to TRBJ2-7; the D gene is possibly TRBD2 (6 bases). This chain's CDR3 is CASSPPGGGEQYF. The CDR3 DNA reads TGTGCCAGCAGTCCACCCGGGGGAGGCGAGCAGTACTTC. Combining the CDR3 with reference TRBV28 and TRBJ2-7 gives the whole variable domain DVKVTQSSRYLVKRTGEKVFLECVQDMDHENMFWYRQDPGLGLRLIYFSYDVKMKEKGDIPEGYSVSREKKERFSLILESASTNQTSMYLCASSPPGGGEQYFGPGTRLTVT.